This T cell receptor beta chain was found in a study of persistence of HIV-infected CD4 T cells. Overall study results and limits: TCR oligoclonality correlated with proviral oligoclonality in the same sorted populations. Degenerate expanded CDR3beta sequences were enriched among CMV- and Gag-responding cells.

Sequencing used immunoSEQ version 4 in survey mode. The table came from immunoSEQ multiplex PCR; TCRdb's copy has only in-frame clones and leaves some out. The sample carries around 35,000 clones, about 87% recorded once. On this clone itself: Its antigen is still unknown.

Anti-CD3/anti-CD28 beads served as a nonspecific positive control stimulus. Sorting selected CD4+ T cells upregulating both CD40 ligand and CD69. Germline V CDR1 and CDR2: KGHDR, SFDVKD. This CDR3 has 16 amino acids. V was clipped by 4 bases and J by 5 bases; unmatched bases: 11. The chain links TRBV24-1 to TRBJ2-5, with 8 positions matching TRBD1. This specimen consisted of CD4+ T cells sorted from PBMCs after roughly 20-hour stimulation, obtained from a patient who received antiretroviral therapy. The sequence was obtained from an adult man with HIV who was CMV-seropositive. This chain's CDR3 is CATSDPSTGAEETQYF. The CDR3, as DNA: TGTGCCACCAGTGACCCTTCGACAGGGGCAGAGGAGACCCAGTACTTC.